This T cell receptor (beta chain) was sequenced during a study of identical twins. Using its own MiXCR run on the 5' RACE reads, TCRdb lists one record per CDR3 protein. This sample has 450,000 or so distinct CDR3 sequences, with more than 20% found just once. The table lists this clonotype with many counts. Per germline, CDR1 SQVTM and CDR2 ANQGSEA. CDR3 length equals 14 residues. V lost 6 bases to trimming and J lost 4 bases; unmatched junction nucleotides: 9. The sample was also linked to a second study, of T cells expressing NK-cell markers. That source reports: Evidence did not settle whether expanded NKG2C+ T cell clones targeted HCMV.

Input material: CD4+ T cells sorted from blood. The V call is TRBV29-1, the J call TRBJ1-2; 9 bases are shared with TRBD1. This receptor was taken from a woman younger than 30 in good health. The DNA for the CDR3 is TGCAGCGTGAGAGGACAGGGGACATTCTATGGCTACACCTTC. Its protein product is CSVRGQGTFYGYTF.